This record covers a single T cell receptor beta chain. The antigen is undetermined. The data originate from a study of CD8 T cells in Susac syndrome. Regarding the study as a whole: The study's TCR sequencing and HLA analysis covered a relatively small number of individuals, and the study acknowledged this.

Looked up from germline, CDR1 is GTSNPN and CDR2 is SVGIG (reference sequence). The V gene lost 3 bases and the J gene lost 0 bases, with 11 bases spanning the gap. CDR3 length: 14 residues. Sequencing of TCR beta was performed on blood CD8+ and CD4+ T cells. Isolation of CD8+ and CD4+ T cells was performed negatively, whereas enrichment of TEMRA cells was done by FACS. Roughly 0.5 to 1 ug RNA was reverse transcribed with random hexamers. The immunoSEQ assay covered 54 Vbeta and 13 Jbeta segments for CDR3. TCRdb redid the calling of the immunoSEQ multiplex PCR reads with MiXCR, one entry per CDR3 protein. The top ten hold 0.096% of the sample, which has roughly 120,000 distinct CDR3 sequences, about 96% seen once.

The receptor was derived from a human donor in good health. The chain recombines TRBV30 with TRBJ1-1, with D possibly being TRBD1 (5 bases). Sequenced input: CD4+ T cells from PBMCs. CDR3 residues: CAWRPGTLNTEAFF. CDR3 in DNA: TGTGCCTGGAGGCCAGGGACCCTGAACACTGAAGCTTTCTTT.